The clone carrying this T cell receptor (beta chain) was detected only once. Germline V gene sequence: CDR1 SGHNT, CDR2 YYREEE (reference sequence). Trimming at V came to 4 bases and at J to 2 bases, leaving 6 bases not matched to a gene. The CDR3 covers 15 residues. The sample comes from a study of siplizumab effects on memory and regulatory T cells. Here immunoSEQ multiplex PCR was the method, and the copy in TCRdb shows in-frame clones only, minus some. The table includes about 100,000 clones, approximately 94% detected once. The rearrangement links TRBV5-4 to TRBJ2-1, with 7 positions matching TRBD1. The sample was non-Treg CD4+ T cells sorted from blood. The sequence derives from a human donor in good health. CDR3 sequence: CASSPWDRAYNEQFF. DNA for the CDR3: TGTGCCAGCAGCCCGTGGGACAGAGCCTACAATGAGCAGTTCTTC.